This section outlines one TCR beta chain sequence together with its context. The sample belongs to a study of blood T cell repertoires in COVID-19. Study summary: The samples span acute and convalescent COVID-19 from the United States, Italy and Spain. In each case, the material was cDNA or gDNA derived from T cells, B-cell-depleted T cells, or PBMCs.

The Seattle site enrolled patients during active infection and followed them longitudinally. As processed by the authors: Estimated nucleated cell counts came from reference gene primer amplification. The table came from immunoSEQ multiplex PCR; TCRdb's copy has only in-frame clones and leaves some out. From that table come the V and J calls and clone size; the DNA was used to work out D and trimming. Of under 400,000 clones in the sample, around 90% are singletons; the top ten hold roughly 2.9%. Material for sequencing was peripheral blood. The origin of this receptor is a woman younger than 45 with COVID-19, enrolled during active disease.

The DNA of the CDR3 is TGTGCCAGCAGTGAAAGGGGTTCCCCCACAGATACGCAGTATTTT. This gives the protein CASSERGSPTDTQYF. This chain connects TRBV6-1 to TRBJ2-3; D may be TRBD1 (5 bases). V shed 2 bases and J shed 2 bases, with 11 bases lying between them. The CDR3 covers 15 residues. Germline V CDR1 and CDR2: MNHNS, SASEGT.